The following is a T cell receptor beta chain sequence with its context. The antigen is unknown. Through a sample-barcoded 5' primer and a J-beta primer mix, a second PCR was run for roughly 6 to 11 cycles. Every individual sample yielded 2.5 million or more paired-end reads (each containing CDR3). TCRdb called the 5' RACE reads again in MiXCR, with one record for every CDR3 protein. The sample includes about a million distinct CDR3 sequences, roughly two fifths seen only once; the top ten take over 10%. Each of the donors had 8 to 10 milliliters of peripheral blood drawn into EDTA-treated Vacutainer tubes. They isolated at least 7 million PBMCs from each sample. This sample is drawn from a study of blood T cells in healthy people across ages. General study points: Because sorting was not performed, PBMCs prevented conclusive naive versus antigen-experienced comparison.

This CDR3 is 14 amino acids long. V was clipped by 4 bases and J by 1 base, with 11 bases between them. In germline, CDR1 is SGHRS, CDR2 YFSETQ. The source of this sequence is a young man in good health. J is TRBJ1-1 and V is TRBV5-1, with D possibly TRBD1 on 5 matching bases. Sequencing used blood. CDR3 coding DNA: TGCGCCAGCAGCGAGGGACGGCCGAACACTGAAGCTTTCTTT. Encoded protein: CASSEGRPNTEAFF.